Listed below are T cell receptor beta chains from one sample, sequenced in a study of T and B cells in COVID-19 patients. A single record per CDR3 protein comes from TCRdb applying MiXCR to the multiplex PCR reads. The top ten hold about 3.3% of the sample, which has about 5,100 distinct CDR3 sequences, 20% to 25% seen once. The sample taken for sequencing was blood. The receptors stem from a human donor with active COVID-19. Each CDR3 is given with its conserved first and last residue. Each record gives: V gene, clone size, J gene, D gene, CDR3 protein, CDR3 DNA. D genes are given only for firm matches. The size of a clone is reported for some rows only, either as once, few or many, or as a class for expanded clones.

v_call: TRBV7-2; clone_size: few; j_call: TRBJ2-2; d_call: .; cdr3_aa: CASSSRAGELFF; cdr3_nt: TGTGCCAGCAGCTCTAGAGCCGGGGAGCTGTTTTTT
v_call: TRBV19; clone_size: medium-sized; j_call: TRBJ1-1; d_call: .; cdr3_aa: CATSVGMNTEAFF; cdr3_nt: TGTGCCACCTCAGTGGGCATGAACACTGAAGCTTTCTTT
v_call: TRBV12-3/TRBV12-4; clone_size: many; j_call: TRBJ1-5; d_call: TRBD1; cdr3_aa: CASSDLGTGGSQPQHF; cdr3_nt: TGTGCCAGCAGTGATCTCGGGACAGGGGGTTCCCAGCCCCAGCATTTT
v_call: TRBV18; clone_size: medium-sized; j_call: TRBJ2-2; d_call: .; cdr3_aa: CASSPLGAGELFF; cdr3_nt: TGTGCCAGCTCACCACTCGGGGCCGGGGAGCTGTTTTTT
v_call: TRBV5-1; clone_size: .; j_call: TRBJ2-3; d_call: .; cdr3_aa: CASSSAPQGSGTDTQYF; cdr3_nt: TGCGCCAGCAGTTCGGCCCCCCAGGGGTCTGGCACAGATACGCAGTATTTT
v_call: TRBV5-1; clone_size: few; j_call: TRBJ1-4; d_call: .; cdr3_aa: CASSLGSSTNEKLFF; cdr3_nt: TGCGCCAGCAGCTTGGGGAGTTCAACTAATGAAAAACTGTTTTTT
v_call: TRBV6-1; clone_size: .; j_call: TRBJ2-7; d_call: .; cdr3_aa: CASKDGGGGSYEQYF; cdr3_nt: TGTGCCAGCAAAGATGGAGGGGGAGGCTCCTACGAGCAGTACTTC
v_call: TRBV24-1; clone_size: few; j_call: TRBJ2-7; d_call: TRBD1; cdr3_aa: CATSDSGTGSYEQYF; cdr3_nt: TGTGCCACCAGTGATTCCGGGACAGGGTCCTACGAGCAGTACTTC
v_call: TRBV7-3; clone_size: .; j_call: TRBJ2-1; d_call: TRBD1; cdr3_aa: CASSLGSTGQGGNEQFF; cdr3_nt: TGTGCCAGCAGCTTAGGGTCGACGGGACAGGGTGGAAATGAGCAGTTCTTC
v_call: TRBV20-1; clone_size: .; j_call: TRBJ2-5; d_call: .; cdr3_aa: CSARDRLALETQYF; cdr3_nt: TGCAGTGCTAGAGATCGGCTAGCGCTGGAGACCCAGTACTTC
v_call: TRBV28; clone_size: .; j_call: TRBJ2-2; d_call: .; cdr3_aa: CASSYTGELFF; cdr3_nt: TGTGCCAGCAGTTACACCGGGGAGCTGTTTTTT
v_call: TRBV28; clone_size: few; j_call: TRBJ1-1; d_call: .; cdr3_aa: CASSSGRRNTEAFF; cdr3_nt: TGTGCCAGCAGTTCAGGGCGACGGAACACTGAAGCTTTCTTT
v_call: TRBV10-3; clone_size: few; j_call: TRBJ2-3; d_call: .; cdr3_aa: CAISASGSTDTQYF; cdr3_nt: TGTGCCATCAGTGCGAGCGGGAGCACAGATACGCAGTATTTT
v_call: TRBV5-1; clone_size: few; j_call: TRBJ1-1; d_call: .; cdr3_aa: CASSLGQMNTEAFF; cdr3_nt: TGCGCCAGCAGCTTGGGGCAGATGAACACTGAAGCTTTCTTT
v_call: TRBV29-1; clone_size: large; j_call: TRBJ2-3; d_call: TRBD2; cdr3_aa: CSVASGGGITDTQYF; cdr3_nt: TGCAGCGTTGCATCTGGGGGAGGGATCACAGATACGCAGTATTTT
v_call: TRBV5-5; clone_size: medium-sized; j_call: TRBJ1-4; d_call: .; cdr3_aa: CASSLGTSPNEKLFF; cdr3_nt: TGTGCCAGCAGTCTCGGGACAAGTCCTAATGAAAAACTGTTTTTT
v_call: TRBV12-3/TRBV12-4; clone_size: medium-sized; j_call: TRBJ2-5; d_call: .; cdr3_aa: CASSLDTGPRGTQYF; cdr3_nt: TGTGCCAGCAGTTTAGACACGGGACCACGGGGGACCCAGTACTTC
v_call: TRBV27; clone_size: medium-sized; j_call: TRBJ2-6; d_call: .; cdr3_aa: CASSSVRDSGANVLTF; cdr3_nt: TGTGCCAGCAGTTCGGTCAGGGACTCTGGGGCCAACGTCCTGACTTTC
v_call: TRBV6-5; clone_size: .; j_call: TRBJ2-7; d_call: TRBD1; cdr3_aa: CASSSGTGVFYEQYF; cdr3_nt: TGTGCCAGCAGCTCCGGGACAGGGGTCTTCTACGAGCAGTACTTC
v_call: TRBV24-1; clone_size: .; j_call: TRBJ1-1; d_call: .; cdr3_aa: CATSESLQTVAFF; cdr3_nt: TGTGCCACCAGTGAATCCCTACAGACGGTAGCTTTCTTT
v_call: TRBV6-2/TRBV6-3; clone_size: medium-sized; j_call: TRBJ2-7; d_call: TRBD2; cdr3_aa: CASTKGGLAGGYEQYF; cdr3_nt: TGTGCCAGCACTAAAGGCGGACTAGCGGGAGGGTACGAGCAGTACTTC
v_call: TRBV4-3; clone_size: .; j_call: TRBJ2-6; d_call: .; cdr3_aa: CARTLGGEISSGANVLTF; cdr3_nt: TGCGCCAGAACCCTGGGTGGGGAGATTAGCTCTGGGGCCAACGTCCTGACTTTC
v_call: TRBV18; clone_size: .; j_call: TRBJ2-7; d_call: TRBD2; cdr3_aa: CASSQSGTSVYEQYF; cdr3_nt: TGTGCCAGCTCACAATCCGGGACTAGCGTCTACGAGCAGTACTTC
v_call: TRBV18; clone_size: medium-sized; j_call: TRBJ2-3; d_call: .; cdr3_aa: CASWQGDTQYF; cdr3_nt: TGTGCCAGCTGGCAGGGGGATACGCAGTATTTT
v_call: TRBV19; clone_size: .; j_call: TRBJ2-3; d_call: TRBD1; cdr3_aa: CASSPGQGDTQYF; cdr3_nt: TGTGCCAGTAGCCCTGGACAGGGAGATACGCAGTATTTT
v_call: TRBV29-1; clone_size: once; j_call: TRBJ2-6; d_call: TRBD2; cdr3_aa: CSVGCTSGAGGANVLTF; cdr3_nt: TGCAGCGTGGGGTGTACTAGCGGAGCGGGTGGGGCCAACGTCCTGACTTTC
v_call: TRBV29-1; clone_size: medium-sized; j_call: TRBJ1-3; d_call: .; cdr3_aa: CSAGWEAGTIYF; cdr3_nt: TGCAGCGCCGGTTGGGAGGCGGGCACCATATATTTT
v_call: TRBV5-6; clone_size: medium-sized; j_call: TRBJ2-3; d_call: .; cdr3_aa: CASSLSTPGTDTQYF; cdr3_nt: TGTGCCAGCAGCTTGTCGACCCCAGGGACAGATACGCAGTATTTT
v_call: TRBV6-2/TRBV6-3; clone_size: .; j_call: TRBJ2-5; d_call: .; cdr3_aa: CASSYSFSSARQETQYF; cdr3_nt: TGTGCCAGCAGTTACTCGTTTAGCTCCGCTCGGCAAGAGACCCAGTACTTC
v_call: TRBV5-4; clone_size: medium-sized; j_call: TRBJ2-2; d_call: .; cdr3_aa: CASSLEPAANTGELFF; cdr3_nt: TGTGCCAGCAGCTTGGAGCCAGCGGCGAACACCGGGGAGCTGTTTTTT
v_call: TRBV29-1; clone_size: .; j_call: TRBJ2-1; d_call: TRBD2; cdr3_aa: CSVLVGGSYNEQFF; cdr3_nt: TGCAGCGTTTTAGTGGGGGGGTCCTACAATGAGCAGTTCTTC
v_call: TRBV5-6; clone_size: few; j_call: TRBJ2-1; d_call: TRBD2; cdr3_aa: CASSLTSGVGSYNEQFF; cdr3_nt: TGTGCCAGCAGCTTGACTAGCGGGGTGGGATCCTACAATGAGCAGTTCTTC
v_call: TRBV5-6; clone_size: medium-sized; j_call: TRBJ2-3; d_call: TRBD1; cdr3_aa: CASSPGQGSTDTQYF; cdr3_nt: TGTGCCAGCAGCCCAGGACAGGGAAGCACAGATACGCAGTATTTT
v_call: TRBV6-5; clone_size: medium-sized; j_call: TRBJ2-5; d_call: .; cdr3_aa: CASSATWTIQETQYF; cdr3_nt: TGTGCCAGCAGTGCCACCTGGACGATACAAGAGACCCAGTACTTC
v_call: TRBV18; clone_size: medium-sized; j_call: TRBJ2-3; d_call: .; cdr3_aa: CASSRRDSLTDTQYF; cdr3_nt: TGTGCCAGCTCAAGACGGGACTCCTTGACAGATACGCAGTATTTT
v_call: TRBV29-1; clone_size: large; j_call: TRBJ2-7; d_call: .; cdr3_aa: CSLGTVVFYEQYF; cdr3_nt: TGCAGCCTTGGAACAGTAGTGTTTTACGAGCAGTACTTC
v_call: TRBV13; clone_size: medium-sized; j_call: TRBJ1-4; d_call: .; cdr3_aa: CASNKNNEKLFF; cdr3_nt: TGTGCCAGCAACAAGAATAATGAAAAACTGTTTTTT
v_call: TRBV5-4; clone_size: medium-sized; j_call: TRBJ2-1; d_call: .; cdr3_aa: CASIQHNSDEQFF; cdr3_nt: TGTGCCAGCATCCAACACAACTCGGATGAGCAGTTCTTC
v_call: TRBV18; clone_size: medium-sized; j_call: TRBJ2-5; d_call: .; cdr3_aa: CASSPQARNLVETQYF; cdr3_nt: TGTGCCAGCTCACCACAGGCCCGGAATTTGGTAGAGACCCAGTACTTC
v_call: TRBV6-5; clone_size: medium-sized; j_call: TRBJ1-1; d_call: .; cdr3_aa: CAATGWGATEAFF; cdr3_nt: TGTGCCGCCACGGGGTGGGGGGCCACTGAAGCTTTCTTT
v_call: TRBV19; clone_size: large; j_call: TRBJ2-2; d_call: TRBD2; cdr3_aa: CASSIDSSGAHLATGELFF; cdr3_nt: TGTGCCAGTAGTATAGATTCTAGCGGGGCCCACTTAGCCACCGGGGAGCTGTTTTTT
v_call: TRBV5-1; clone_size: .; j_call: TRBJ2-1; d_call: .; cdr3_aa: CASSLSSPDNEQFF; cdr3_nt: TGCGCCAGCAGCTTGAGCTCCCCAGACAATGAGCAGTTCTTC
v_call: TRBV5-1; clone_size: few; j_call: TRBJ1-3; d_call: .; cdr3_aa: CASSSGLAAAFSGNTIYF; cdr3_nt: TGCGCCAGCAGCTCGGGACTGGCGGCCGCGTTCTCTGGAAACACCATATATTTT
v_call: TRBV6-1; clone_size: medium-sized; j_call: TRBJ1-1; d_call: .; cdr3_aa: CASRERAITEAFF; cdr3_nt: TGTGCCAGCAGGGAAAGAGCGATCACTGAAGCTTTCTTT
v_call: TRBV19; clone_size: medium-sized; j_call: TRBJ2-1; d_call: TRBD2; cdr3_aa: CASSDTIGLAGSGYNEQFF; cdr3_nt: TGTGCCAGTAGTGACACGATCGGACTAGCGGGGTCGGGTTACAATGAGCAGTTCTTC
v_call: TRBV14; clone_size: .; j_call: TRBJ2-1; d_call: .; cdr3_aa: CASSRAVSGGEQFF; cdr3_nt: TGTGCCAGCAGCCGGGCGGTGAGCGGCGGTGAGCAGTTCTTC
v_call: TRBV27; clone_size: medium-sized; j_call: TRBJ2-7; d_call: .; cdr3_aa: CASSLEWGRHYEQYF; cdr3_nt: TGTGCCAGCAGTTTGGAATGGGGGCGCCACTACGAGCAGTACTTC
v_call: TRBV19; clone_size: .; j_call: TRBJ2-7; d_call: TRBD2; cdr3_aa: CASSAGTSGSYEQYF; cdr3_nt: TGTGCCAGTAGTGCGGGGACTAGCGGATCCTACGAGCAGTACTTC
v_call: TRBV12-3/TRBV12-4; clone_size: .; j_call: TRBJ1-5; d_call: .; cdr3_aa: CASSLAPGGNQPQHF; cdr3_nt: TGTGCCAGCAGTTTAGCGCCGGGTGGCAATCAGCCCCAGCATTTT
v_call: TRBV5-1; clone_size: many; j_call: TRBJ2-7; d_call: .; cdr3_aa: CASSLVQAAYEQYF; cdr3_nt: TGCGCCAGCAGCTTGGTCCAGGCCGCCTACGAGCAGTACTTC
v_call: TRBV19; clone_size: medium-sized; j_call: TRBJ1-2; d_call: .; cdr3_aa: CASSIHRGADGYTF; cdr3_nt: TGTGCCAGTAGTATCCACCGGGGGGCGGACGGCTACACCTTC
v_call: TRBV6-6; clone_size: medium-sized; j_call: TRBJ2-3; d_call: .; cdr3_aa: CASSYSTRDTQYF; cdr3_nt: TGTGCCAGCAGTTACTCGACGCGAGATACGCAGTATTTT
v_call: TRBV18; clone_size: medium-sized; j_call: TRBJ1-1; d_call: .; cdr3_aa: CASSTTGRNTEAFF; cdr3_nt: TGTGCCAGCTCAACCACGGGCAGGAACACTGAAGCTTTCTTT
v_call: TRBV28; clone_size: few; j_call: TRBJ2-2; d_call: TRBD2; cdr3_aa: CASMLASGNTGELFF; cdr3_nt: TGTGCCAGCATGCTAGCTAGCGGCAACACCGGGGAGCTGTTTTTT
v_call: TRBV11-2; clone_size: once; j_call: TRBJ2-7; d_call: .; cdr3_aa: CVQTLGWEQYF; cdr3_nt: TGTGTCCAAACCCTTGGGTGGGAGCAGTACTTC
v_call: TRBV27; clone_size: medium-sized; j_call: TRBJ1-5; d_call: .; cdr3_aa: CASSGGFQPQHF; cdr3_nt: TGTGCCAGCAGTGGAGGGTTTCAGCCCCAGCATTTT
v_call: TRBV2; clone_size: few; j_call: TRBJ2-2; d_call: .; cdr3_aa: CASRRVGTGELFF; cdr3_nt: TGTGCCAGCAGAAGGGTTGGCACCGGGGAGCTGTTTTTT
v_call: TRBV7-3; clone_size: once; j_call: TRBJ1-2; d_call: .; cdr3_aa: CASSLTKGDLGGYTF; cdr3_nt: TGTGCCAGCAGCTTAACAAAAGGGGATCTGGGCGGCTACACCTTC
v_call: TRBV20-1; clone_size: .; j_call: TRBJ1-1; d_call: .; cdr3_aa: CSARVQGNTEAFF; cdr3_nt: TGCAGTGCTAGAGTTCAGGGGAACACTGAAGCTTTCTTT
v_call: TRBV6-5; clone_size: medium-sized; j_call: TRBJ2-7; d_call: .; cdr3_aa: CASSSSTREQYF; cdr3_nt: TGTGCCAGCAGTTCCTCGACCCGCGAGCAGTACTTC